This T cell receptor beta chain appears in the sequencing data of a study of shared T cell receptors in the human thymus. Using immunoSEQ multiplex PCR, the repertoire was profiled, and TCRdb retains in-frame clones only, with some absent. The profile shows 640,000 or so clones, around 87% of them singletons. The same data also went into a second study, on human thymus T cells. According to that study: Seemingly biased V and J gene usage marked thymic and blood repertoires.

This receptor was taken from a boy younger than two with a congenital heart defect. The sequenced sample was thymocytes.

In DNA form, the CDR3 reads TGTGCCAGCACAGTTACACCCTGGTCCTACAATGAGCAGTTCTTC. Translation: CASTVTPWSYNEQFF. The chain is built from TRBV28 and TRBJ2-1, with D unresolved. CDR1 and CDR2 from the germline V gene are MDHEN and SYDVKM. The CDR3 is 15 residues long. V was cut by 7 bases and J by 1 base, with 14 bases left in between.